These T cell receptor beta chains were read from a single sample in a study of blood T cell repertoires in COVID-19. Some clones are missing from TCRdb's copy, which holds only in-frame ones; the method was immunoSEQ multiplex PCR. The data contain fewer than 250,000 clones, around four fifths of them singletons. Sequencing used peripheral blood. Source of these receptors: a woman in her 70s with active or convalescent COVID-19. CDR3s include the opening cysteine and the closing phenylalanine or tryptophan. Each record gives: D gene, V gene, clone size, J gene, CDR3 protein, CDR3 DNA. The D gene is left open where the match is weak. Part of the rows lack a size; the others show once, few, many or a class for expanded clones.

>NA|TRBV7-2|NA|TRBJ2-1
CASSFFRGVSSEQFF
TGTGCCAGCAGCTTTTTCAGGGGAGTAAGTAGTGAGCAGTTCTTC
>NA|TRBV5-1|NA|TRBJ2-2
CASREGAGELFF
TGCGCCAGCAGGGAGGGTGCCGGGGAGCTGTTTTTT
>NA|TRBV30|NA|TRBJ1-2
CAWSELQINTF
TGTGCCTGGAGTGAGTTACAGATCAACACCTTC
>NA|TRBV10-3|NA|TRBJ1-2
CAIWAGGKNYGYTF
TGTGCCATCTGGGCGGGCGGGAAAAACTATGGCTACACCTTC
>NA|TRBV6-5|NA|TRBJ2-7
CASSFHRDTYEQYF
TGTGCCAGCAGTTTCCACCGGGACACCTACGAGCAGTACTTC
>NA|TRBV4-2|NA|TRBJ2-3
CASSQRGGTGGLTDTQYF
TGTGCCAGCAGCCAACGAGGGGGAACCGGGGGGCTGACAGATACGCAGTATTTT
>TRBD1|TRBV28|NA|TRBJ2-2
CASSPGQGPLFF
TGTGCCAGCAGTCCGGGACAGGGCCCCTTGTTTTTT
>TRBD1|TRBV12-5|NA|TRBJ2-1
CASGQAAMGEQFF
TGTGCTAGCGGACAGGCCGCAATGGGTGAGCAGTTCTTC
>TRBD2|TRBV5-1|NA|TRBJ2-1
CASGLSGLAGDNEQFF
TGCGCCAGCGGTCTCAGCGGACTAGCGGGTGACAATGAGCAGTTCTTC
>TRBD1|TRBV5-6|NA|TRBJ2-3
CASSLRQGVVTDTQYF
TGTGCCAGCAGCTTACGACAGGGGGTGGTCACAGATACGCAGTATTTT
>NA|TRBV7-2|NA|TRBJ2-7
CASSSQGPHYEQYF
TGTGCCAGCAGCTCCCAGGGCCCCCATTACGAGCAGTACTTC
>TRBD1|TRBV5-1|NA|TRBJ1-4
CASSIDRGTNEKLFF
TGCGCCAGCAGCATAGACAGGGGAACTAATGAAAAACTGTTTTTT
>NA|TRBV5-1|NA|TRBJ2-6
CASSATGSSGANVLTF
TGCGCCAGCAGCGCCACGGGATCCTCTGGGGCCAACGTCCTGACTTTC
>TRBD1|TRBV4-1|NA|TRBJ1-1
CASSQGTGGNTEAFF
TGCGCCAGCAGCCAAGGGACAGGGGGAAACACTGAAGCTTTCTTT
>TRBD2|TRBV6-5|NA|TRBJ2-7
CASSYSIAGAFYEQYF
TGTGCCAGCAGTTACTCAATAGCGGGGGCTTTCTACGAGCAGTACTTC
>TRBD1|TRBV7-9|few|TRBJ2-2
CASSFGAGQGGTGELFF
TGTGCCAGCAGCTTTGGAGCGGGACAGGGGGGCACCGGGGAGCTGTTTTTT
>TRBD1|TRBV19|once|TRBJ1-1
CASSSWTGANTEAFF
TGTGCCAGTAGTAGCTGGACAGGGGCGAACACTGAAGCTTTCTTT
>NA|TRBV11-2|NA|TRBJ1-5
CASSLDSPPQPQHF
TGTGCCAGCAGCTTAGATAGCCCCCCTCAGCCCCAGCATTTT
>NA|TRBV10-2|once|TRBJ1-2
CASSREADYGYTF
TGCGCCAGCAGCAGGGAAGCCGACTATGGCTACACCTTC
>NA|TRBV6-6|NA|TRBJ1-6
CASSSQGRNSPLHF
TGTGCCAGCAGTTCACAGGGACGGAATTCACCCCTCCACTTT
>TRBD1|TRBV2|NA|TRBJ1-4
CASSLTGVGIRKLFF
TGTGCCAGCAGTCTAACAGGGGTGGGGATACGGAAACTGTTTTTT
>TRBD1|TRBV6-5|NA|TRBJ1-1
CASRIQGGRGEAFF
TGTGCCAGCAGGATACAGGGGGGTCGGGGTGAAGCTTTCTTT
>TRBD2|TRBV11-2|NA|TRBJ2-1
CASSPGLAGYNEQFF
TGTGCCAGCAGCCCTGGACTAGCGGGATACAATGAGCAGTTCTTC
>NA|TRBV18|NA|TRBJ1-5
CASSPSGSDNQPQHF
TGTGCCAGCTCACCGTCGGGGTCGGATAATCAGCCCCAGCATTTT
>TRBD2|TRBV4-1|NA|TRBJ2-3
CASSLTGGVTDTQYF
TGCGCCAGCAGCCTTACCGGGGGGGTTACAGATACGCAGTATTTT
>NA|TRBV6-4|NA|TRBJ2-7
CASSDSQSVEQYF
TGTGCCAGCAGTGACTCTCAATCGGTCGAGCAGTACTTC
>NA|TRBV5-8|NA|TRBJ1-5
CASSLDWGVASNQPQHF
TGTGCCAGCAGCTTGGACTGGGGGGTAGCGAGCAATCAGCCCCAGCATTTT
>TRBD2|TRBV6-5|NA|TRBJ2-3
CASSYLFSGGADTQYF
TGTGCCAGCAGTTATCTTTTTAGCGGGGGGGCGGATACGCAGTATTTT
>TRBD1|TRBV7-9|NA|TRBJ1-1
CASSSGQMNTEAFF
TGTGCCAGCAGCTCGGGACAGATGAACACTGAAGCTTTCTTT
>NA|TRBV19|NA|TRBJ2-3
CASSNRRISTDTQYF
TGTGCCAGTAGTAATCGCAGGATCTCCACAGATACGCAGTATTTT
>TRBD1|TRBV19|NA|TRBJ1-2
CASSKPNTGGIYGYTF
TGTGCCAGTAGTAAGCCGAATACAGGGGGCATCTATGGCTACACCTTC
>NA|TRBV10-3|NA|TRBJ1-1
CAISESGGGNTEAFF
TGTGCCATCAGTGAGTCAGGCGGGGGGAACACTGAAGCTTTCTTT
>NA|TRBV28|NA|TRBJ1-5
CASSFSGRQWDQPQHF
TGTGCCAGCAGTTTTTCGGGGAGGCAATGGGATCAGCCCCAGCATTTT
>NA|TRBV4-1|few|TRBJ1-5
CASSPRAESNQPQHF
TGCGCCAGCAGCCCCCGCGCCGAGAGCAATCAGCCCCAGCATTTT
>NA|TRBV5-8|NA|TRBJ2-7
CASNSSWGPTKDSYEQYF
TGTGCCAGCAATAGTAGTTGGGGGCCTACCAAAGATTCCTACGAGCAGTACTTC
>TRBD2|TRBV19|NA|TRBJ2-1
CASSSLAGAYNEQFF
TGTGCCAGTAGCTCACTAGCGGGGGCCTACAATGAGCAGTTCTTC
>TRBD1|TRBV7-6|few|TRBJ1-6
CASSLVGQDYNSPLHF
TGTGCCAGCAGCTTAGTTGGACAGGACTATAATTCACCCCTCCACTTT
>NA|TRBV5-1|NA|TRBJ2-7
CASSLTDSPGPYEQYF
TGCGCCAGCAGCTTGACCGACAGCCCAGGACCCTACGAGCAGTACTTC
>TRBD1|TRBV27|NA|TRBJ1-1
CASSFDRGMTEAFF
TGTGCCAGCAGTTTCGACAGGGGAATGACTGAAGCTTTCTTT
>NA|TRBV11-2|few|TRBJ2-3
CASSPPGVRGTDTQYF
TGTGCCAGCAGCCCACCGGGGGTGAGAGGCACAGATACGCAGTATTTT
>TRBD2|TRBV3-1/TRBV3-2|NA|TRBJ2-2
CASSLDASGDTGELFF
TGTGCCAGCAGCCTGGACGCTAGCGGGGACACCGGGGAGCTGTTTTTT
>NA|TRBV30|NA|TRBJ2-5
CAWSSGYQETQYF
TGTGCCTGGAGTAGCGGGTACCAAGAGACCCAGTACTTC
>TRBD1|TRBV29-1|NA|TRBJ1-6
CSVAEGQSNSPLHF
TGCAGCGTTGCCGAGGGACAGTCTAATTCACCCCTCCACTTT
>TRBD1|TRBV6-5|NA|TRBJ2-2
CASSYNTGAPGELFF
TGTGCCAGCAGTTACAATACAGGGGCACCCGGGGAGCTGTTTTTT
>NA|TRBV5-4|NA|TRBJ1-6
CASSLAGERHNSPLHF
TGTGCCAGCAGCTTGGCCGGGGAACGGCATAATTCACCCCTCCACTTT
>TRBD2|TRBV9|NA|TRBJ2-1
CASSSGTSYYNEQFF
TGTGCCAGCAGCTCAGGGACTAGTTATTACAATGAGCAGTTCTTC
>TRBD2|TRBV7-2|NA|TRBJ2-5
CASSSGFLAGGQETQYF
TGTGCCAGCAGCTCCGGATTCTTAGCGGGAGGGCAAGAGACCCAGTACTTC
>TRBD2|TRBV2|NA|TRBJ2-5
CAGGAGETQYF
TGTGCCGGGGGAGCGGGGGAGACCCAGTACTTC
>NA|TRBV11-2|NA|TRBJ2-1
CASSLDQGSHNEQFF
TGTGCCAGCAGCTTGGACCAGGGCTCCCACAATGAGCAGTTCTTC
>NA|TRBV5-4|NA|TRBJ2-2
CASSLVEGAGTGELFF
TGTGCCAGCAGCTTGGTGGAGGGGGCAGGCACCGGGGAGCTGTTTTTT